Below, 12 T cell receptor beta chains from the same sample are listed, as sequenced in a study of blood T cell repertoires in COVID-19. TCRdb keeps only in-frame clones here, not all; method: immunoSEQ multiplex PCR. The sample consists of some 190,000 clones, roughly 85% of them appearing once. Source material: peripheral blood. The receptors here all came from a man between 60 and 70 years old with acute or convalescent COVID-19.

V usage is TRBV9 and J usage is TRBJ2-7; 9 positions agree with TRBD1. V lost 3 bases and J lost 3; bases outside the gene matches: 1. The CDR3 is 13 amino acids. The germline V gene has CDR1 SGDLS and CDR2 YYNGEE. CDR3 loop: CASSEDRGYEQYF. The CDR3 DNA follows: TGTGCCAGCAGCGAGGACAGGGGCTACGAGCAGTACTTC. Complete variable domain (other parts from reference TRBV9 and TRBJ2-7): DSGVTQTPKHLITATGQRVTLRCSPRSGDLSVYWYQQSLDQGLQFLIQYYNGEERAKGNILERFSAQQFPDLHSELNLSSLELGDSALYFCASSEDRGYEQYFGPGTRLTVT.

This chain links TRBV6-5 with TRBJ2-7, with 9 positions matching TRBD2. V gave up 7 bases and J gave up 1 base; unmatched junction bases: 8. Germline V lookup: CDR1 MNHEY, CDR2 SVGAGI. This CDR3 region has 15 residues. The CDR3 loop is CASKDGLAGSYEQYF. CDR3 coding DNA: TGTGCCAGCAAGGACGGGCTAGCGGGGTCCTACGAGCAGTACTTC.

The rearrangement links TRBV4-1 to TRBJ2-7, with D possibly being TRBD2 (5 bases). Between the trimmed V and J ends, which lost 0 bases and 7 bases, there was a span of 7 bases. This CDR3 comprises 12 residues. Looked up from germline, CDR1 is MGHRA and CDR2 is YSYEKL. DNA for the CDR3: TGCGCCAGCAGCCAAGATAGGGAGGAGCAGTACTTC. Translation gives CASSQDREEQYF.

This chain uses TRBV27 with TRBJ2-1; 12 positions agree with TRBD2. The germline CDR1 and CDR2 sequences are MNHEY and SMNVEV (reference sequence). V lost 2 bases and J lost 2; bases outside the gene matches: 1. The CDR3 is made up of 16 amino acids. The CDR3 DNA reads TGTGCCAGCAGTTTAAGACTAGCGGGGGCCTACAATGAGCAGTTCTTC. Protein product: CASSLRLAGAYNEQFF.

The gene calls are TRBV19 and TRBJ2-3; TRBD1 is a possible D gene (5 bases). From germline, CDR1 is LNHDA and CDR2 SQIVND (reference sequence). Trimming pared 2 bases from V and 3 bases from J, leaving 12 bases between. This CDR3 is built from 15 residues. The CDR3 loop is CASSIQGARTDTQYF. Here the CDR3 DNA reads TGTGCCAGTAGTATACAAGGGGCGAGGACAGATACGCAGTATTTT.

The chain couples TRBV5-4 to TRBJ2-1, with unresolved D. The CDR3 contains 15 residues. Looked up from germline, CDR1 is SGHNT and CDR2 is YYREEE (reference sequence). The V and J ends lost 0 bases and 0 bases respectively, with 7 bases between them. The CDR3 reads CASSLEPSSYNEQFF. As DNA, the CDR3 is TGTGCCAGCAGCTTGGAACCCAGCTCCTACAATGAGCAGTTCTTC.

The chain recombines TRBV2 with TRBJ1-4; 10 bases line up with TRBD1. The germline gives CDR1 SNHLY, CDR2 FYNNEI. V gave up 6 bases and J gave up 7 bases; unmatched junction bases: 8. CDR3 size: 15 residues. The DNA of the CDR3 is TGTGCCAGCAGCGTTGACAGGGGGCGAAGTGAAAAACTGTTTTTT. Translated, it gives CASSVDRGRSEKLFF. The full variable domain, completed using reference TRBV2 and TRBJ1-4, is EPEVTQTPSHQVTQMGQEVILRCVPISNHLYFYWYRQILGQKVEFLVSFYNNEISEKSEIFDDQFSVERPDGSNFTLKIRSTKLEDSAMYFCASSVDRGRSEKLFFGSGTQLSVL.

V and J are TRBV30 and TRBJ1-5; TRBD1 is a possible D gene (5 bases). Germline assignment: CDR1 GTSNPN and CDR2 SVGIG (reference sequence). Trimming cost V 2 bases and J 7 bases, with 12 bases left between them. CDR3 length: 13 amino acids. CDR3 sequence (DNA): TGTGCCTGGAGTCAATTGGGGGGACAGCCCCAGCATTTT. Its translation: CAWSQLGGQPQHF.

For the CDR3, the DNA is TGCGCCAGCAGCCAAGCGGGAGGGAGCTACGAGCAGTACTTC. Translation gives CASSQAGGSYEQYF. The rearrangement uses TRBV5-1 and TRBJ2-7, with 10 bases that match TRBD2. V was clipped by 4 bases and J by 3 bases; unmatched bases: 4. Germline-derived CDR1 and CDR2 are SGHRS and YFSETQ. The CDR3 contains 14 residues.

V gene TRBV6-1 combines with J gene TRBJ1-3; no clear D. The germline V gene has CDR1 MNHNS and CDR2 SASEGT. Trimming removed 1 base from V and 0 bases from J, with 13 bases in between. The CDR3 length is 17 residues. CDR3 sequence reads: CASSEVRRRSSGNTIYF. CDR3 DNA: TGTGCCAGCAGTGAAGTTCGCAGAAGATCCTCTGGAAACACCATATATTTT.

This rearrangement joins TRBV11-2 to TRBJ2-4; TRBD1 matches at 7 bases. The V segment lost 3 bases and the J segment 6 bases; nucleotides outside the gene matches: 17. The germline CDR1 and CDR2 sequences are SGHAT and FQNNGV. The CDR3 spans 18 residues. The CDR3 is CASSFEEGASGPLNIQYF. The CDR3 nucleotides read TGTGCCAGCAGCTTTGAAGAGGGGGCGTCGGGCCCTTTAAACATTCAGTACTTC.

V and J are TRBV4-3 and TRBJ2-3; 11 nucleotides line up with TRBD1. V shed 3 bases and J 4 bases; nucleotides not matched to a gene: 6. The CDR3 length is 16 residues. The germline V gene encodes CDR1 LGHNA and CDR2 YSLEER. CDR3 DNA sequence: TGCGCCAGCAGCCAGGCGGGACAGGGGGTAGCAGATACGCAGTATTTT. Its translation is CASSQAGQGVADTQYF.